This T cell receptor beta chain is from a study of shared clonotypes between healthy human individuals. The protocol was immunoSEQ multiplex PCR, while the TCRdb copy is restricted to in-frame clones and leaves out a portion. The table includes under 850,000 clones, 80% to 95% detected once. Of note for this clone: As yet, its antigen is unknown.

Regarding the study as a whole: Generally, naive subsets (rather than memory subsets) showed larger estimated richness. Clonotype sharing among donors was thought likely to change with sequencing depth.

Germline-derived CDR1 and CDR2 are MNHEY and SMNVEV (reference sequence). V was clipped by 2 bases and J by 4 bases, with 6 bases between them. The CDR3 totals 13 residues. Terminally differentiated effector memory CD45RA+ cells were excluded from the naive CD8 cells, which were CD45RO-negative and positively selected for CCR7. The donors were adults (healthy and HIV-negative) with no recent acute infections or vaccinations. This TCR was sampled from a man between 25 and 39 years old in good health. The rearrangement joins TRBV27 to TRBJ1-5, with unresolved D. Sequenced input: naive CD8+ T cells sorted from blood. The CDR3 DNA is TGTGCCAGCAGTTTAAGAGAGAATCAGCCCCAGCATTTT. As protein: CASSLRENQPQHF.